This T cell receptor (beta chain) is drawn from a study of T cells in Graves' hyperthyroidism and ophthalmopathy. About the research overall: Specimen type is peripheral blood, collected at initial diagnosis prior to any treatment.

This CDR3 has 15 residues. Germline CDR1 SGHAT, CDR2 FQDESV (reference sequence). J lost 2 bases, V lost 2 bases, and 3 bases had no gene match. This clonotype has a handful of counts. Ophthalmopathy patients had moderate-to-severe active disease, CAS ≥3, NOSPECS ≥4, and disease duration under 3 months. The study left out patients who had uncontrolled infection, other autoimmune disease, pregnancy or lactation. Each diagnosis drew on symptoms, thyroxine, TRAb, thyroid ultrasound and orbital computed tomography findings. There were TCR beta CDR3 regions amplified from RNA transcripts. The HTBI primer set was used in a first-round RT-PCR of the TCR CDR3. TCRdb passed the multiplex PCR reads through MiXCR, listing each CDR3 protein once. The repertoire holds more than 500,000 distinct CDR3 sequences, 14% to 15% seen once, with around 4% in the top ten.

The sequence was obtained from a middle-aged woman with Graves' ophthalmopathy. This rearrangement joins TRBV11-1 to TRBJ2-7, with 10 bases matching TRBD2. Sequencing input: blood. This CDR3 reads CASSLLAGVPYEQYF. The CDR3 DNA sequence: TGTGCCAGCAGCTTACTAGCGGGAGTCCCCTACGAGCAGTACTTC.